One and the same sample provided the 27 T cell receptor beta chains below, sequenced in a study of blood T cell repertoires in COVID-19. Repertoires were generated with immunoSEQ multiplex PCR, while TCRdb's copy carries only in-frame clones and drops some. The repertoire has fewer than 30,000 clones, 85% of them found once; the top ten carry about 25%. The sequenced sample consisted of peripheral blood. The source is a human donor in a cohort sampled during active COVID-19.

This clone has a handful of counts. The V and J genes are TRBV30 and TRBJ1-3; 9 bases are a match to TRBD1. The germline gives CDR1 GTSNPN, CDR2 SVGIG (reference sequence). CDR3 length equals 13 residues. The junction had 2 bases not matched to a gene; V was cut back by 5 bases and J by 3 bases. In DNA, the CDR3 is TGTGCCTGGGGACAGGGGCATGGAAACACCATATATTTT. It specifies CAWGQGHGNTIYF.

The V call is TRBV7-2, the J call TRBJ2-1; 9 positions agree with TRBD1. Trimming removed 2 bases from V and 6 bases from J; junction bases left unmatched: 5. The CDR3 has 15 residues. In germline, CDR1 is SGHTA, CDR2 FQGNSA. This CDR3 reads CASSLQDRGGNEQFF. The CDR3 nucleotides are TGTGCCAGCAGCTTACAGGACAGGGGCGGCAATGAGCAGTTCTTC.

The chain combines TRBV27 with TRBJ1-1; 7 nucleotides line up with TRBD1. Germline V CDR1 and CDR2: MNHEY, SMNVEV (reference sequence). V dropped 4 bases and J dropped 2; count of bases not matched to a gene: 4. The length of the CDR3 is 14 residues. The CDR3 region has the DNA TGTGCCAGCAGTTCCCGACAGGGTAACACTGAAGCTTTCTTT. Encoded protein: CASSSRQGNTEAFF.

The chain links TRBV4-1 to TRBJ1-5; possible D gene TRBD1, 5 bases. Germline loops: CDR1 MGHRA, CDR2 YSYEKL. This CDR3 has 16 residues. The V end lost 1 base, the J end lost 2 bases, and 12 bases lay between the germline ends. The CDR3, as DNA: TGCGCCAGCAGCCAAGGGTGGGGCCCCGGCAATCAGCCCCAGCATTTT. Its translation is CASSQGWGPGNQPQHF.

This sequence joins TRBV7-2 and TRBJ2-5, with 9 bases lining up with TRBD2. CDR1 is SGHTA, CDR2 FQGNSA, per germline. Trimming at V came to 4 bases and at J to 6 bases, leaving 9 bases not matched to a gene. This CDR3 spans 15 amino acids. For the CDR3, the DNA is TGTGCCAGCAGCTCCGTCCGCGGGGGGGGGAAGACCCAGTACTTC. It specifies CASSSVRGGGKTQYF.

The gene calls are TRBV29-1 and TRBJ2-3; TRBD1 is a possible D gene (7 bases). This CDR3 is built from 15 residues. V lost 7 bases and J lost 1, with 18 bases in between. CDR1 is SQVTM, CDR2 ANQGSEA, per germline. CDR3 protein: CSAQGGNTRTDTQYF. CDR3 nucleotides: TGCAGCGCCCAGGGGGGCAACACACGCACAGATACGCAGTATTTT.

This sequence joins TRBV6-1 and TRBJ1-5, with TRBD1 matching 7 bases. CDR3 length equals 15 residues. Germline V gene data show CDR1 as MNHNS and CDR2 as SASEGT. Trimming took 0 bases from V and 4 from J; bases not matched to a gene: 3. The CDR3 nucleotides are TGTGCCAGCAGTGAAGCTAGGACAGGTAATCAGCCCCAGCATTTT. This gives the protein CASSEARTGNQPQHF.

The chain uses TRBV4-3 and TRBJ2-1, with 8 positions matching TRBD2. The CDR3 extends over 16 amino acids. Germline trimming cut 6 bases from V and 0 bases from J; bases unmatched to any gene: 7. Looked up from germline, CDR1 is LGHNA and CDR2 is YSLEER. The CDR3 DNA reads TGCGCCAGCAGGTTCTCACGGGGGGGCTCCTACAATGAGCAGTTCTTC. Translating gives CASRFSRGGSYNEQFF.

V is TRBV4-1 and J is TRBJ2-1; TRBD2 might be the D (6 bases). This CDR3 region has 15 residues. With 0 bases removed from V and 10 bases from J, the gap between germline ends came to 16 bases. Germline V gives CDR1 MGHRA, CDR2 YSYEKL. As DNA, the CDR3 is TGCGCCAGCAGCCAAGATACGGCGAGCGGGCTAGAGCAGTTCTTC. Residues: CASSQDTASGLEQFF.

V gene TRBV29-1 combines with J gene TRBJ2-5; D might be TRBD2 (6 bases). The CDR3 loop spans 16 amino acids. Trimming took off 6 bases at V and 5 bases at J, with 25 bases between the two ends. Germline V gene data show CDR1 as SQVTM and CDR2 as ANQGSEA. CDR3 residues: CSVKGGAQEGPETQYF. CDR3 coding DNA: TGCAGCGTAAAAGGCGGGGCGCAGGAGGGACCGGAGACCCAGTACTTC.

This rearrangement joins TRBV4-3 to TRBJ1-1; no definite D call. Trimming stripped 0 bases from V and 3 bases from J, with 11 bases between. The CDR3 totals 15 residues. CDR1 is LGHNA and CDR2 is YSLEER in the germline V gene. The CDR3 coding sequence is TGCGCCAGCAGCCAAGATATATGGAGGGACACTGAAGCTTTCTTT. This codes for CASSQDIWRDTEAFF.

J is TRBJ2-2 and V is TRBV6-5; 9 bases line up with TRBD1. CDR3 length: 15 amino acids. Germline trimming cut 0 bases from V and 5 bases from J; bases unmatched to any gene: 1. Germline loops: CDR1 MNHEY, CDR2 SVGAGI. DNA of the CDR3: TGTGCCAGCAGTTACTCGACAGGGGGGACCGGGGAGCTGTTTTTT. Translated: CASSYSTGGTGELFF.

This sequence joins TRBV6-2 or TRBV6-3 and TRBJ2-1; D unresolved. CDR3 length: 12 amino acids. The germline V gene has CDR1 MNHEY and CDR2 SVGEGT. V lost 2 bases and J lost 6, with 5 bases in between. The CDR3 loop is CASSYGLNEQFF. Here the CDR3 DNA reads TGTGCCAGCAGTTACGGCCTCAATGAGCAGTTCTTC.

V usage is TRBV4-1 and J usage is TRBJ2-5; 7 bases are a match to TRBD1. The CDR3 contains 16 residues. From germline, CDR1 is MGHRA and CDR2 YSYEKL. V was pared by 1 base and J by 1 base, with 6 bases of the junction left unmatched. The CDR3, as DNA: TGCGCCAGCAGCCAAGGTCTCCCAGGGGGCCAAGAGACCCAGTACTTC. Its protein product is CASSQGLPGGQETQYF.

The rearrangement uses TRBV19 and TRBJ2-3; 9 nucleotides align to TRBD2. V lost 10 bases, J lost 2 bases, and 10 bases stayed unmatched. This CDR3 contains 15 residues. Germline loops: CDR1 LNHDA, CDR2 SQIVND (reference sequence). The CDR3 DNA follows: TGTGCCACTCGTCCCCGACTAGCGGCCACAGATACGCAGTATTTT. It specifies CATRPRLAATDTQYF.

The J gene is TRBJ1-3, the V gene TRBV24-1; the match to TRBD1 covers 10 bases. Germline V gene sequence: CDR1 KGHDR, CDR2 SFDVKD. V was clipped by 3 bases and J by 4 bases; unmatched bases: 11. The CDR3 is made up of 18 amino acids. The CDR3 DNA is TGTGCCACCAGTGATACCCCCTCGACAGGGGGCATCGGAAACACCATATATTTT. Its protein is CATSDTPSTGGIGNTIYF.

V is TRBV9 and J is TRBJ2-2; 11 positions agree with TRBD2. Losses at the gene ends were 4 bases for V and 5 bases for J; bases not matched to a gene: 7. Per germline, CDR1 SGDLS and CDR2 YYNGEE. This CDR3 is built from 16 residues. The CDR3 sequence is CASSPLLAGVTGELFF. CDR3 sequence (DNA): TGTGCCAGCAGCCCCTTACTAGCGGGGGTTACCGGGGAGCTGTTTTTT.

The chain has TRBV9 and TRBJ1-1; D is uncertain. V was cut by 4 bases and J by 6 bases, with 10 bases left in between. This CDR3 contains 12 residues. Germline lookup yields CDR1 SGDLS and CDR2 YYNGEE. The CDR3 is CASSSRTSEAFF. The CDR3 DNA follows: TGTGCCAGCAGCAGCAGGACTTCTGAAGCTTTCTTT.

This clone was detected a few times. The chain combines TRBV2 with TRBJ1-6; 7 bases are a match to TRBD1. J gave up 7 bases and V 6 bases, and 6 bases lay outside the gene matches. The CDR3 totals 14 residues. Germline V CDR1 and CDR2: SNHLY, FYNNEI. CDR3: CASRTSRGNSPLHF. For the CDR3, the DNA is TGTGCCAGCAGAACTTCCAGGGGGAATTCACCCCTCCACTTT.

In this sample, this clone turned up a few times. The chain couples TRBV6-2 or TRBV6-3 to TRBJ1-5; D unclear. The V and J ends lost 6 bases and 0 bases respectively, with 12 bases between them. Germline CDR1 and CDR2: MNHEY and SVGEGT. The CDR3 is 15 residues long. CDR3 amino acids: CASSRFLYSNQPQHF. The CDR3 DNA reads as TGTGCCAGCAGCCGTTTCCTTTATAGCAATCAGCCCCAGCATTTT.

V is TRBV5-6 and J is TRBJ1-1, with a weak D call TRBD1 (5 bases). The CDR3 runs 17 residues. The germline gives CDR1 SGHDT, CDR2 YYEEEE. V was cut by 0 bases and J by 6 bases, with 21 bases left in between. CDR3 sequence (DNA): TGTGCCAGCAGCTTGGATTCGGAAGAAGGGGCTTTGTCTGAAGCTTTCTTT. It specifies CASSLDSEEGALSEAFF.

V and J are TRBV9 and TRBJ1-2; D is perhaps TRBD1 (5 bases). CDR3 length equals 14 residues. CDR1 and CDR2 (germline): SGDLS, YYNGEE. With 4 bases removed from V and 4 bases from J, the gap between germline ends came to 14 bases. CDR3 region: CASSPEGVFYGYTF. As DNA, the CDR3 is TGTGCCAGCAGCCCCGAAGGGGTTTTCTATGGCTACACCTTC.

The chain employs TRBV5-1 and TRBJ2-3, with a possible D match to TRBD2 (6 bases). CDR1 is SGHRS, CDR2 YFSETQ, per germline. This CDR3 spans 16 amino acids. Trimming pared 4 bases from V and 0 bases from J, leaving 15 bases between. The CDR3: CASSPKTSLSTDTQYF. In DNA, the CDR3 is TGCGCCAGCAGCCCTAAGACTAGTCTAAGCACAGATACGCAGTATTTT.

The chain couples TRBV5-6 to TRBJ1-2; D is ambiguous. The V and J ends lost 0 bases and 3 bases respectively, with 9 bases between them. This CDR3 is 14 amino acids long. Germline V gives CDR1 SGHDT, CDR2 YYEEEE. For the CDR3, the DNA is TGTGCCAGCAGCTTGGCGGGGTACGACTATGGCTACACCTTC. Its protein is CASSLAGYDYGYTF.

V usage is TRBV3-1 (or the pseudogene TRBV3-2) and J usage is TRBJ2-3; 8 bases map to TRBD1. With V trimmed by 0 bases and J by 3 bases, 2 bases remained unmatched. This CDR3 has 15 residues. Per germline, CDR1 LGHDT and CDR2 YNNKEL (reference sequence). The CDR3 sequence is CASSQEDRATDTQYF. CDR3 coding DNA: TGTGCCAGCAGCCAAGAGGACAGGGCAACAGATACGCAGTATTTT.

The chain joins TRBV7-2 to TRBJ2-3; D ambiguous. V shed 3 bases and J shed 1 base, with 8 bases lying between them. CDR1 is SGHTA, CDR2 FQGNSA, per germline. This CDR3 is 14 amino acids long. The CDR3 region has the DNA TGTGCCAGCAGCTTTTGGCAGGGCACAGATACGCAGTATTTT. This codes for CASSFWQGTDTQYF. Combining the CDR3 with reference TRBV7-2 and TRBJ2-3 gives the whole variable domain GAGVSQSPSNKVTEKGKDVELRCDPISGHTALYWYRQSLGQGLEFLIYFQGNSAPDKSGLPSDRFSAERTGGSVSTLTIQRTQQEDSAVYLCASSFWQGTDTQYFGPGTRLTVL.

The V gene is TRBV6-2 or TRBV6-3, the J gene TRBJ2-6; D is unresolved. CDR3 length: 17 residues. Trimming left V 5 bases short and J 0 bases short, with 14 bases between. CDR1 MNHEY and CDR2 SVGEGT come from the germline V gene. Written as DNA, the CDR3 is TGTGCCAGCAGTCTCCTGCCCCAGGTCTCTGGGGCCAACGTCCTGACTTTC. It yields the protein CASSLLPQVSGANVLTF.